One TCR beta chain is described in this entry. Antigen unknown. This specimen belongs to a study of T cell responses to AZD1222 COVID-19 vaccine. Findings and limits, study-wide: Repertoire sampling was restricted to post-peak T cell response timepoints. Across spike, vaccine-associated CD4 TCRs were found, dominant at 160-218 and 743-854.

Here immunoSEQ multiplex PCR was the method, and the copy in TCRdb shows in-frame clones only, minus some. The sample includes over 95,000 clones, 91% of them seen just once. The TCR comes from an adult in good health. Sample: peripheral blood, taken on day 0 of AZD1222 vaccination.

DNA of the CDR3: TGCGCCAGCAGCCAAGATACCTGGGCCTACGAGCAGTACTTC. It yields the protein CASSQDTWAYEQYF. The rearrangement uses TRBV4-3 and TRBJ2-7; no clear D gene. The CDR3 runs 14 residues. CDR1 is LGHNA and CDR2 is YSLEER in the germline V gene. V lost 0 bases and J 2 bases, leaving 8 bases between the germline ends.